One and the same sample provided the 7 T cell receptor beta chains below, sequenced in a study of blood T cell repertoires in COVID-19. Profiled with immunoSEQ multiplex PCR; TCRdb holds only in-frame clones, not every one. The sample comprises approximately 90,000 clones, approximately 87% of which are singletons, and 15% to 20% rests with the top ten. Sequencing used peripheral blood. These receptors all stem from a human donor in a cohort sampled during active COVID-19.

Note on this clone: This same CDR3 is encoded by further DNA sequences in the sample. The V gene is TRBV30, the J gene TRBJ2-7, with no clear D. This CDR3 has 11 amino acids. Per germline, CDR1 GTSNPN and CDR2 SVGIG (reference sequence). V gave up 2 bases and J gave up 2 bases, with 4 bases separating them. The CDR3 region is CAWSQAYEQYF. As DNA, the CDR3 is TGTGCCTGGAGTCAGGCCTACGAGCAGTACTTC. The variable domain in full, with the rest retrieved from reference TRBV30 and TRBJ2-7, is SQTIHQWPATLVQPVGSPLSLECTVEGTSNPNLYWYRQAAGRGLQLLFYSVGIGQISSEVPQNLSASRPQDRQFILSSKKLLLSDSGFYLCAWSQAYEQYFGPGTRLTVT.

J is TRBJ2-3 and V is TRBV19; 8 nucleotides agree with TRBD1. Germline V gene data show CDR1 as LNHDA and CDR2 as SQIVND (reference sequence). V gave up 7 bases and J gave up 2 bases; unmatched junction bases: 5. This CDR3 has 14 residues. The CDR3 bases are TGTGCCAGTAAAAGGACAGGGAACACAGATACGCAGTATTTT. It is translated as CASKRTGNTDTQYF. Complete variable domain (other parts from reference TRBV19 and TRBJ2-3): DGGITQSPKYLFRKEGQNVTLSCEQNLNHDAMYWYRQDPGQGLRLIYYSQIVNDFQKGDIAEGYSVSREKKESFPLTVTSAQKNPTAFYLCASKRTGNTDTQYFGPGTRLTVL.

The chain couples TRBV3-1 (or the pseudogene TRBV3-2) to TRBJ1-1, with D possibly matching TRBD1 (6 bases). V shed 2 bases and J shed 0 bases, with 10 bases lying between them. The CDR3 extends over 15 amino acids. Per the germline V gene, CDR1 is LGHDT and CDR2 is YNNKEL (reference sequence). CDR3 coding DNA: TGTGCCAGCAGCCAATTGGGACAAGTGAACACTGAAGCTTTCTTT. It specifies CASSQLGQVNTEAFF.

The chain couples TRBV6-5 to TRBJ1-6; D is unclear. Germline-derived CDR1 and CDR2 are MNHEY and SVGAGI. CDR3 length: 13 residues. Trimming stripped 3 bases from V and 6 bases from J, with 6 bases between. The CDR3 spells CASSYEINSPLHF. CDR3 nucleotide sequence: TGTGCCAGCAGTTATGAGATTAATTCACCCCTCCACTTT.

This chain joins TRBV7-2 and TRBJ1-2, with D perhaps matching TRBD1 (6 bases). The CDR3 contains 16 residues. V was cut by 5 bases and J by 7 bases, with 23 bases left in between. Germline assignment: CDR1 SGHTA and CDR2 FQGNSA. CDR3 loop: CASSAHLTGYRSGYTF. The CDR3 nucleotides are TGTGCCAGCAGCGCACATCTCACAGGGTATCGTTCTGGCTACACCTTC.

The chain employs TRBV19 and TRBJ1-6; D perhaps matches TRBD1 (5 bases). CDR1 is LNHDA, CDR2 SQIVND, per germline (reference sequence). There are 15 residues in the CDR3. Trimming removed 3 bases from V and 8 bases from J, with 14 bases in between. CDR3 coding DNA: TGTGCCAGTAGTATCCTAGGGGCGCTCGATTCACCCCTCCACTTT. This translates into CASSILGALDSPLHF.

This chain joins TRBV4-1 and TRBJ1-1; D gene unclear. The CDR3 has 14 amino acids. V was shortened by 4 bases and J by 2 bases, with 11 bases between the two germline ends. In germline, CDR1 is MGHRA, CDR2 YSYEKL. The CDR3 DNA is TGCGCCAGCAGCCGCTCACGCTATAACACTGAAGCTTTCTTT. Translation gives CASSRSRYNTEAFF.